Listed below are T cell receptor beta chains from one sample, sequenced in a study of blood T cells in healthy people across ages. From the 5' RACE reads, TCRdb called clonotypes with MiXCR, one entry per CDR3 protein. This sample has some 850,000 distinct CDR3 sequences; around a quarter occur once, and the top ten carry about 3%. In addition, the sample was reused for a study of T cells of mothers and their children.

Sequenced material: blood. The receptors were sampled from a boy aged 5-17 years in good health. Each CDR3 is given with its conserved first and last residue. Expanded clones are given a class, and other clones once, few, many or no size at all.

>TRBJ1-4|few|TRBV10-2
CASSETATNEKLFF
>TRBJ2-3|few|TRBV6-5
CASSYSTLGARDTQYF
>.|few|TRBV27
CASSLRDSYSYEQYF
>TRBJ2-2|few|TRBV5-4
CASSLGQGYTGELFF
>TRBJ2-7|.|TRBV7-6
CASSSGQGSFYEQYF
>TRBJ2-5|many|TRBV29-1
CSVDRGRETQYF
>TRBJ2-7|.|TRBV6-6
CASNGLPGDEQYF
>TRBJ2-3|few|TRBV9
CASSVGNTNIVTDTQYF
>TRBJ1-4|.|TRBV15
CATSRGGNEKLFF
>TRBJ2-5|.|TRBV29-1
CSVVMSETQYF
>TRBJ2-2|.|TRBV5-5
CAGSANTGELFF
>TRBJ1-1|.|TRBV30
CAWSPRLDTEAFF
>TRBJ2-1|.|TRBV7-2
CASSLERHSGYNEQFF
>TRBJ2-1|few|TRBV7-6
CASSLLYSGINEQFF
>TRBJ1-1|few|TRBV12-3/TRBV12-4
CAIRKGAMNTEAFF
>TRBJ2-7|.|TRBV9
CASSPVAGGDYEQYF
>TRBJ2-2|.|TRBV2
CASSEYSGYTGELFF
>.|few|TRBV30
CAWRRISVVNEQFF
>TRBJ2-3|few|TRBV20-1
CSAQNRGGTDTQYF
>.|few|TRBV28
CASSFSGTEQYF
>TRBJ2-5|once|TRBV7-9
CASSSLSRAVQETQYF
>TRBJ2-3|many|TRBV10-3
CAISGGQTTDTQYF
>TRBJ1-2|.|TRBV20-1
CSAREGGAGPYGYTF
>TRBJ2-5|.|TRBV29-1
CSVGSPGAGGQETQYF
>TRBJ1-4|.|TRBV5-5
CASSFRDRDGEKLFF
>TRBJ2-3|few|TRBV12-3/TRBV12-4
CASSLARGLAIIPDTQYF
>TRBJ2-7|.|TRBV5-6
CASSSTGDTYSYEQYF
>TRBJ2-1|.|TRBV7-9
CASSPSDRSSYNEQFF
>TRBJ1-3|few|TRBV24-1
CATSDSGPSSGNTIYF
>.|few|TRBV27
CASSSRQGTNEQFF
>.|few|TRBV3-1
CASSQVDRDYNEQFF
>TRBJ1-1|few|TRBV12-3/TRBV12-4
CASSTSWDPRAFF
>TRBJ1-2|.|TRBV12-3/TRBV12-4
CASSLALGGTNYGYTF
>TRBJ1-4|few|TRBV7-9
CASSSAPGYGPGEKLFF
>TRBJ2-7|few|TRBV27
CASSFSNRQFYEQYF
>TRBJ1-4|.|TRBV4-1
CASSLTQVGGEKLFF
>TRBJ2-1|.|TRBV6-1
CASSGALGPSYNEQFF
>TRBJ2-3|.|TRBV12-3/TRBV12-4
CATGGLPDTQYF
>TRBJ2-3|few|TRBV12-3/TRBV12-4
CASSEFRLARGTDTQYF
>TRBJ1-1|.|TRBV20-1
CSATDTEAFF
>TRBJ1-1|few|TRBV7-2
CASSSSGATTEAFF
>TRBJ1-1|few|TRBV5-1
CASSLEVRGTTEAFF
>TRBJ2-5|.|TRBV29-1
CSVTPSGVRETQYF
>TRBJ2-1|.|TRBV10-3
CAIRSGGGNEQFF
>TRBJ1-4|few|TRBV9
CASSYAGLGGEKLFF
>.|.|TRBV2
CASSRLVGVETQYF
>TRBJ2-5|.|TRBV6-2/TRBV6-3
CASSSRTAAQETQYF